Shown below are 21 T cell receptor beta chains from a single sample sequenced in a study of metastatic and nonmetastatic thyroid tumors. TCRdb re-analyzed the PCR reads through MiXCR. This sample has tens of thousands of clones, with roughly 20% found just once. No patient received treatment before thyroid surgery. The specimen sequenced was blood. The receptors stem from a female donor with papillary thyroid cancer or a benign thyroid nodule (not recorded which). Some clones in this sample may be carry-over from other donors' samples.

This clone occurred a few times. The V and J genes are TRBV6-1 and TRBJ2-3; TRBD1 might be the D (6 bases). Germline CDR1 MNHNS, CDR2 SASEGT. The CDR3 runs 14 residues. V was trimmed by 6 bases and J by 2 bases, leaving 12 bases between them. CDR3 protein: CASRTGIVTDTQYF. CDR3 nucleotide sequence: TGTGCCAGCAGGACAGGAATCGTCACAGATACGCAGTATTTT.

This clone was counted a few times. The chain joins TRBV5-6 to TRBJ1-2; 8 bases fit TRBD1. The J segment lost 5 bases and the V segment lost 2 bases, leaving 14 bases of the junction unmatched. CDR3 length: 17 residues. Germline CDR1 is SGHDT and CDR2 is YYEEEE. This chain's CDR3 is CASSLGIGQGVTYGYTF. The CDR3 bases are TGTGCCAGCAGCTTAGGGATCGGACAGGGAGTTACGTATGGCTACACCTTC.

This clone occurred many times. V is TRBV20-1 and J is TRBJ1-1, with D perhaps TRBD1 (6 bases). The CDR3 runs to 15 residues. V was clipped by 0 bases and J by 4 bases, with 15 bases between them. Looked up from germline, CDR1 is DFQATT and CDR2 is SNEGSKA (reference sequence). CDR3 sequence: CSAREQGVRGTEAFF. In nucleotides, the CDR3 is TGCAGTGCTAGAGAACAGGGAGTAAGGGGCACTGAAGCTTTCTTT.

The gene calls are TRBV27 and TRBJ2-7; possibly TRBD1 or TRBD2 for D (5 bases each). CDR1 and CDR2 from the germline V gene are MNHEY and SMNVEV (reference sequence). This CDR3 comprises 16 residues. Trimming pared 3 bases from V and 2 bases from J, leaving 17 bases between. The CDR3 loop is CASSFSSGWETYEQYF. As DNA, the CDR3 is TGTGCCAGCAGTTTTTCATCAGGGTGGGAGACCTACGAGCAGTACTTC.

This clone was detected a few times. The CDR3 region is CASSPTPDRFYYYEQYF. CDR3 nucleotide sequence: TGTGCCAGCAGCCCGACCCCGGACAGGTTTTACTACTATGAGCAGTACTTC. The chain has TRBV27 and TRBJ2-7; 7 nucleotides align to TRBD1. The CDR3 contains 17 residues. CDR1 and CDR2 (germline): MNHEY, SMNVEV (reference sequence). The junction had 21 bases not matched to a gene; V was cut back by 6 bases and J by 7 bases.

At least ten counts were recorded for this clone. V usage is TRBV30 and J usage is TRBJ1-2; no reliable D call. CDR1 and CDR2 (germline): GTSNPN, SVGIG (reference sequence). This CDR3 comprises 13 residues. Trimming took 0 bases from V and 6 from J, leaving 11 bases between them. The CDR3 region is CAWSVLLPNGYTF. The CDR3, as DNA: TGTGCCTGGAGTGTTTTATTACCTAATGGCTACACCTTC.

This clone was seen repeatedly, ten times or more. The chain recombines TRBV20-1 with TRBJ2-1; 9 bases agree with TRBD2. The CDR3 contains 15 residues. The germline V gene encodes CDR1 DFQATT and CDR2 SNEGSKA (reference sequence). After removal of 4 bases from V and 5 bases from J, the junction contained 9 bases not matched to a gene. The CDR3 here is CSATSGITPNNEQFF. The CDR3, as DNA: TGCAGTGCTACTAGCGGGATCACCCCTAACAATGAGCAGTTCTTC.

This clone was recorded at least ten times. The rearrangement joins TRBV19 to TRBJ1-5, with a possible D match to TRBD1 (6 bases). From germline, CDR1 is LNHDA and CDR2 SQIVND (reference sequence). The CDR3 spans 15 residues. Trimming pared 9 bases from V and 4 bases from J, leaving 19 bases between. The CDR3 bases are TGTGCCAGCGGGGGGGGGGCGAGTCGAAATCAGCCCCAGCATTTT. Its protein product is CASGGGASRNQPQHF.

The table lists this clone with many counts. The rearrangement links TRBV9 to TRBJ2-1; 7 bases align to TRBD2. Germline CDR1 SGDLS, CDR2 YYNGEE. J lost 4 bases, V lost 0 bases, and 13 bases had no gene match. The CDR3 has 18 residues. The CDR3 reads CASSVVISSGELYNEQFF. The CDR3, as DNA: TGTGCCAGCAGCGTAGTTATTTCCAGCGGGGAACTTTACAATGAGCAGTTCTTC.

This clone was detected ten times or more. The CDR3 reads CSVDPTSGYNEQFF. In DNA form, the CDR3 reads TGCAGCGTTGATCCGACTAGCGGATACAATGAGCAGTTCTTC. The chain recombines TRBV29-1 with TRBJ2-1; 9 bases agree with TRBD2. CDR3 length equals 14 residues. The V and J ends lost 3 bases and 4 bases, in that order; junction bases with no gene match: 4. Germline V gives CDR1 SQVTM, CDR2 ANQGSEA.

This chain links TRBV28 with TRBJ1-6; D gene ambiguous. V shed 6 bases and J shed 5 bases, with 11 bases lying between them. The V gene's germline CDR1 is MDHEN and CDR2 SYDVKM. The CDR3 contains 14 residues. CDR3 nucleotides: TGTGCCAGCAGGTACCGGTTAGATAATTCACCCCTCCACTTT. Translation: CASRYRLDNSPLHF.

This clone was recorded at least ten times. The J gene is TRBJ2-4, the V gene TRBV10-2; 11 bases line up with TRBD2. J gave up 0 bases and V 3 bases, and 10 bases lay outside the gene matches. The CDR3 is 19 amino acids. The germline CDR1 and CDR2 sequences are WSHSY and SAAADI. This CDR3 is CASSERTSGLTLAKNIQYF. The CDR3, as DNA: TGCGCCAGCAGTGAAAGGACTAGCGGGTTAACCCTAGCCAAAAACATTCAGTACTTC.

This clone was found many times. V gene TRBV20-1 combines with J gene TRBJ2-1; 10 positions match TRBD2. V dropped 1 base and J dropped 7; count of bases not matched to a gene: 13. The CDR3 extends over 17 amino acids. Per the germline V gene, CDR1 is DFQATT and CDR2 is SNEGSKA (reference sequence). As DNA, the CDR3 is TGCAGTGCTAGAGCCCCGGACAGCGGGAGGGCCGGGAATGAGCAGTTCTTC. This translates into CSARAPDSGRAGNEQFF.

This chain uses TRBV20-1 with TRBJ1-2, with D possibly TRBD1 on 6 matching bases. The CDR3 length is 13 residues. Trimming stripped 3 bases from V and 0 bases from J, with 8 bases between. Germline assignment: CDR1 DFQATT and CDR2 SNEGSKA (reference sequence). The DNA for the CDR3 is TGCAGTGCTAGGGACAGAGCTAACTATGGCTACACCTTC. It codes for CSARDRANYGYTF.

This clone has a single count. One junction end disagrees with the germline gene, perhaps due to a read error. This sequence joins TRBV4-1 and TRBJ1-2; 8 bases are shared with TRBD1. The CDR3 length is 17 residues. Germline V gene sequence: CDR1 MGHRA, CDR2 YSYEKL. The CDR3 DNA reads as TGCGCCAGCATCCAAGAAGGGACAGGTGCAAAGTGGTCTGGCTACACCTTC. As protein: CASIQEGTGAKWSGYTF.

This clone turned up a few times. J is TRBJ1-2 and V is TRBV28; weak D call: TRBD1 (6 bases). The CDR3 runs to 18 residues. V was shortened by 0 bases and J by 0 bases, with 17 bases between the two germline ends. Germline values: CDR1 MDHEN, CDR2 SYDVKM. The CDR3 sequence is CASSLWWGGTNSNYGYTF. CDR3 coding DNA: TGTGCCAGCAGTTTATGGTGGGGGGGCACTAATTCTAACTATGGCTACACCTTC.

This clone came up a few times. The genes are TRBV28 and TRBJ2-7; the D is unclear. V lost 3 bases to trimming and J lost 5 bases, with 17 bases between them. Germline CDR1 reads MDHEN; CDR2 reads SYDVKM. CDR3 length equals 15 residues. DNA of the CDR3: TGTGCCAGCAGTTTTAACTTCTATCTGGAGAACGAGCAGTACTTC. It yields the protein CASSFNFYLENEQYF.

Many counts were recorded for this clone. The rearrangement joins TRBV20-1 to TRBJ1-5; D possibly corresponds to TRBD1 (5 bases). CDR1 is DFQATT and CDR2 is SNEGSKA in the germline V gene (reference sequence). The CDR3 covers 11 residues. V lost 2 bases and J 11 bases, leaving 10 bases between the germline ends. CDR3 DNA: TGCAGTGCTAGATCCTCAGGGTCCCAGCATTTT. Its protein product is CSARSSGSQHF.

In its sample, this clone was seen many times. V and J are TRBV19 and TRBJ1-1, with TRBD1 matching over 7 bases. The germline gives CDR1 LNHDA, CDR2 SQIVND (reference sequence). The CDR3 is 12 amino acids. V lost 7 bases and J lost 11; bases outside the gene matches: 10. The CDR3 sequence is CASMIRDSEAFF. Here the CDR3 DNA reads TGTGCCAGTATGATCCGGGACAGTGAGGCTTTCTTT.

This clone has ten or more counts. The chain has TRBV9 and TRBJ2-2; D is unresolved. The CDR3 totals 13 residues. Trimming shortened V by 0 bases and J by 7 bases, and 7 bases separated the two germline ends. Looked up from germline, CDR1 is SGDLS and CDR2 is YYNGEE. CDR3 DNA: TGTGCCAGCAGCGTAGCTCGCGGCGGGGAGCTGTTTTTT. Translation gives CASSVARGGELFF.

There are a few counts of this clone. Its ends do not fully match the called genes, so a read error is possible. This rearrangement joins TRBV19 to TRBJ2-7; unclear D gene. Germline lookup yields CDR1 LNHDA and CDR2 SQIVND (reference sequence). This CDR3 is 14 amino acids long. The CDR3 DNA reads TGTTCCAGTAGTATCTCCCCCCCACCCGGCGAGCATTACTTC. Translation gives CSSSISPPPGEHYF. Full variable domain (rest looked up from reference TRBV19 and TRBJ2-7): DGGITQSPKYLFRKEGQNVTLSCEQNLNHDAMYWYRQDPGQGLRLIYYSQIVNDFQKGDIAEGYSVSREKKESFPLTVTSAQKNPTAFYLCSSSISPPPGEHYFGPGTRLTVT.